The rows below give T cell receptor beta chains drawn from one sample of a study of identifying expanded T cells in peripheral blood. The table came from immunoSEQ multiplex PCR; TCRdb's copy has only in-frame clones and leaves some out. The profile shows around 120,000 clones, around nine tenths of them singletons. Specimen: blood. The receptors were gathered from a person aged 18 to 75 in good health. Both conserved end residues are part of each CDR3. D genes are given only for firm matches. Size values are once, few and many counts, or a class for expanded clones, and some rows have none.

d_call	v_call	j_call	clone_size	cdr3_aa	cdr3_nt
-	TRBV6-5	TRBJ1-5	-	CASSYSITTAQHF	TGTGCCAGCAGTTACTCTATTACAACAGCCCAGCATTTT
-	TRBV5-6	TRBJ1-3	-	CASSFGSSSGNTIYF	TGTGCCAGCAGCTTTGGGAGTTCCTCTGGAAACACCATATATTTT
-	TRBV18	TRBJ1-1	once	CASSDQDSVMNTEAFF	TGTGCCAGCTCAGATCAGGACAGTGTCATGAACACTGAAGCTTTCTTT
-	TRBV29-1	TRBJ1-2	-	CSVDPSGGYTF	TGCAGCGTCGACCCCTCCGGAGGCTACACCTTC
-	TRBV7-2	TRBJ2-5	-	CASSLAGNRETQYF	TGTGCCAGCAGCTTAGCGGGTAATAGGGAGACCCAGTACTTC
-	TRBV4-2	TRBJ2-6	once	CASSQGPLSITGANVLTF	TGTGCCAGCAGCCAAGGTCCGCTGAGTATTACTGGGGCCAACGTCCTGACTTTC
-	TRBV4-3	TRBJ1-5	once	CASSQDNGDPQHF	TGCGCCAGCAGCCAAGATAACGGCGACCCCCAGCATTTT
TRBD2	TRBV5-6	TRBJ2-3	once	CASSLEAGGYTDTQYF	TGTGCCAGCAGCTTGGAAGCGGGGGGCTACACAGATACGCAGTATTTT
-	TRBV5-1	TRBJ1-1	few	CASSFSGLTEAFF	TGCGCCAGCAGCTTTTCAGGGTTGACTGAAGCTTTCTTT
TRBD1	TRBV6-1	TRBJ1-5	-	CASSPGGPSRPQHF	TGTGCCAGCAGTCCAGGGGGGCCTAGTCGGCCCCAGCATTTT
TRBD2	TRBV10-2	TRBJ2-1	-	CASSPTSGVYNEQFF	TGCGCCAGCAGCCCCACTAGCGGGGTATACAATGAGCAGTTCTTC
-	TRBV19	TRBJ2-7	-	CASSTSTGNYEQYF	TGTGCCAGTAGTACTTCGACAGGAAACTACGAGCAGTACTTC
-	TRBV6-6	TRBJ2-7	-	CASSYSPLGEQYF	TGTGCCAGCAGTTACTCGCCCTTGGGGGAGCAGTACTTC
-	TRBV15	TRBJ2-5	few	CATSRDKGVQETQYF	TGTGCCACCAGCAGAGATAAAGGGGTCCAAGAGACCCAGTACTTC
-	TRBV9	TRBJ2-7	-	CASSVGGAGSYEQYF	TGTGCCAGCAGCGTAGGGGGGGCTGGATCCTACGAGCAGTACTTC
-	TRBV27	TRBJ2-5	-	CASSLTRRGGQETQYF	TGTGCCAGCAGTTTAACCCGGAGGGGGGGGCAAGAGACCCAGTACTTC
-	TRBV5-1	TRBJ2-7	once	CASSSQGGDEQYF	TGCGCCAGCAGCTCCCAGGGGGGGGACGAGCAGTACTTC
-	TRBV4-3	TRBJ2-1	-	CASSPRDTYNEQFF	TGCGCCAGCAGCCCCCGGGACACCTACAATGAGCAGTTCTTC
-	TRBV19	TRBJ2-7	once	CASSSGRVRDEQYF	TGTGCCAGTAGTAGTGGTAGGGTACGAGACGAGCAGTACTTC
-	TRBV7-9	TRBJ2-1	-	CASSKAPFNEQFF	TGTGCCAGCAGCAAGGCGCCATTTAATGAGCAGTTCTTC
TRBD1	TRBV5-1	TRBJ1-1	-	CASSTWGQGAMNTEAFF	TGCGCCAGCAGCACATGGGGACAGGGGGCTATGAACACTGAAGCTTTCTTT
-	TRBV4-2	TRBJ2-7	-	CASSLSSRGPSYEQYF	TGTGCCAGCAGCTTATCTTCGAGAGGTCCTAGTTACGAGCAGTACTTC
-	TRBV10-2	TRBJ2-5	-	CASSESAGAGQETQYF	TGCGCCAGCAGTGAGTCTGCAGGGGCAGGGCAAGAGACCCAGTACTTC
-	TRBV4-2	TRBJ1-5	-	CASSQARNYQPQHF	TGTGCCAGCAGCCAAGCCCGTAACTATCAGCCCCAGCATTTT
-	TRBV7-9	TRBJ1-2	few	CASSGIKQGNYGYTF	TGTGCCAGCAGCGGAATAAAGCAGGGAAACTATGGCTACACCTTC
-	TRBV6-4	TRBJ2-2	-	CASSDSDTGELFF	TGTGCCAGCAGTGACTCTGACACCGGGGAGCTGTTTTTT
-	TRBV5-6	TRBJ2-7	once	CASSEENYEQYF	TGTGCCAGCAGCGAGGAGAACTACGAGCAGTACTTC
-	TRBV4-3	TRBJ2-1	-	CASSQTRLTYNEQFF	TGCGCCAGCAGCCAGACACGGTTAACCTACAATGAGCAGTTCTTC